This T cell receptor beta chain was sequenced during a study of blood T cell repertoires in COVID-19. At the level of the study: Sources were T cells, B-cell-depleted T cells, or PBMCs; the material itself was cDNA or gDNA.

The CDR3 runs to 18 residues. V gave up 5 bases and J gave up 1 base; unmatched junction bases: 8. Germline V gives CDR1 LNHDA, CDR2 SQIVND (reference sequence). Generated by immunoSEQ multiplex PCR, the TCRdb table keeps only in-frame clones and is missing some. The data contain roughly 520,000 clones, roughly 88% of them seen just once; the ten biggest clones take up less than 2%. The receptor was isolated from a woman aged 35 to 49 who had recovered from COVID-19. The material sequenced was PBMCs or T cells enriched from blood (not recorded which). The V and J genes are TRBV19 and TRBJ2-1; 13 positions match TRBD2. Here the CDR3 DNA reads TGTGCCAGTAGTTCGAGGACTAGCGGGGGAGTATCCTACAATGAGCAGTTCTTC. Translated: CASSSRTSGGVSYNEQFF.